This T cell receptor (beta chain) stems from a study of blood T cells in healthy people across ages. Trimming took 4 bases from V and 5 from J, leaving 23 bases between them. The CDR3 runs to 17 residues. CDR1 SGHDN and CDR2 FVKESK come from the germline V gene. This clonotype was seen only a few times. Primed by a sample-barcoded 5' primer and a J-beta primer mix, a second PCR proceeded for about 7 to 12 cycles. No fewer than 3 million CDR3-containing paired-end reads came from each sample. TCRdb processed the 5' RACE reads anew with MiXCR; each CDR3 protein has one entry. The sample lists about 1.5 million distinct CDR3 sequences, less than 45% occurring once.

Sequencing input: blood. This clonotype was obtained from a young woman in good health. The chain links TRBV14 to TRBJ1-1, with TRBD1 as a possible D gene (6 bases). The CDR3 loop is CASSRTEGGVGITEAFF. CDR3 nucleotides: TGTGCCAGCAGCCGGACAGAGGGAGGGGTGGGAATAACTGAAGCTTTCTTT.